A single sample is the source of the 30 T cell receptor beta chains below, sequenced in a study of shared clonotypes between healthy human individuals. Profiled with immunoSEQ multiplex PCR; TCRdb holds only in-frame clones, not every one. The data contain roughly 2.6 million clones, more than 80% of them seen just once; the ten biggest clones take up under 0.15%. Sequenced material: naive CD4+ T cells sorted from blood. Indicated subset: CD45RA+ positively selected. These receptors all come from a man aged 18 to 30 in good health.

The V and J genes are TRBV4-2 and TRBJ2-5, with TRBD2 matching 8 bases. After removal of 1 base from V and 0 bases from J, the junction contained 7 bases not matched to a gene. The V gene's germline CDR1 is LGHNA and CDR2 YNFKEQ. The CDR3 contains 17 residues. CDR3 protein: CASSQASSGGYQETQYF. The DNA of the CDR3 is TGTGCCAGCAGCCAAGCCTCCAGCGGGGGCTACCAAGAGACCCAGTACTTC.

The chain recombines TRBV27 with TRBJ2-7, with 7 bases identical to TRBD2. Germline V gene lookup returns CDR1 MNHEY and CDR2 SMNVEV (reference sequence). The CDR3 spans 14 residues. Trimming took 5 bases from V and 5 from J; bases not matched to a gene: 9. CDR3 bases: TGTGCCAGCAGTCCCGGACTAGTACCCCACGAGCAGTACTTC. Protein sequence: CASSPGLVPHEQYF.

The gene calls are TRBV4-1 and TRBJ2-3, with D perhaps given as TRBD1 or TRBD2 (5 bases each). Germline V lookup: CDR1 MGHRA, CDR2 YSYEKL. V was cut by 3 bases and J by 1 base, with 8 bases left in between. This CDR3 is 14 amino acids long. The CDR3 region is CASSQGDGTDTQYF. The CDR3, as DNA: TGCGCCAGCAGCCAGGGGGATGGCACAGATACGCAGTATTTT.

The chain is built from TRBV9 and TRBJ1-2; D not resolved. The germline CDR1 and CDR2 sequences are SGDLS and YYNGEE. The CDR3 covers 13 residues. V shed 7 bases and J shed 7 bases, with 17 bases lying between them. The CDR3, as DNA: TGTGCCAGCGAGGGATCCCGAGCACGTGGCTACACCTTC. Translation gives CASEGSRARGYTF.

Worth noting for this clone: Other DNA sequences in this sample translate to the same CDR3. This sequence joins TRBV7-9 and TRBJ1-3, with 9 nucleotides matching TRBD1. The V gene end was trimmed by 0 bases and the J gene end by 2 bases; junction bases not matched to a gene: 2. Germline loops: CDR1 SEHNR, CDR2 FQNEAQ (reference sequence). This CDR3 has 16 residues. In DNA, the CDR3 is TGTGCCAGCAGCTTAGCCAGGACAGGGGCTGGAAACACCATATATTTT. Translation: CASSLARTGAGNTIYF.

As for this clone: The sample holds other DNA sequences that translate to the same CDR3. The chain has TRBV28 and TRBJ1-5, with D tentatively TRBD1 (6 bases). The CDR3 contains 13 residues. Trimming took 2 bases from V and 4 from J, leaving 6 bases between them. Germline CDR1 and CDR2: MDHEN and SYDVKM. CDR3 sequence: CASSLDRNQPQHF. CDR3 nucleotides: TGTGCCAGCAGTTTAGACAGGAATCAGCCCCAGCATTTT.

This clone appeared once. This same CDR3 is encoded by further DNA sequences in the sample. This chain uses TRBV6-5 with TRBJ1-1; TRBD1 agrees at 8 bases. CDR1 and CDR2 from the germline V gene are MNHEY and SVGAGI. The CDR3 runs 13 residues. J was trimmed by 4 bases and V by 4 bases; bases with no gene match: 2. In DNA, the CDR3 is TGTGCCAGCAGTTCCCAGGGGGCCACTGAAGCTTTCTTT. Its translation is CASSSQGATEAFF.

This chain joins TRBV27 and TRBJ1-2; TRBD1 agrees at 8 bases. This CDR3 has 12 residues. The junction had 4 bases not matched to a gene; V was cut back by 5 bases and J by 8 bases. The germline gives CDR1 MNHEY, CDR2 SMNVEV (reference sequence). CDR3 nucleotide sequence: TGTGCCAGCAGTACGACAGGGGTAGGCTACACCTTC. It translates to CASSTTGVGYTF.

The V gene is TRBV28, the J gene TRBJ1-2, with a possible D match to TRBD1 (5 bases). Between the trimmed V and J ends, which lost 7 bases and 0 bases, there was a span of 18 bases. The germline gives CDR1 MDHEN, CDR2 SYDVKM. The length of the CDR3 is 16 residues. The CDR3 loop is CASTRGRAPANYGYTF. DNA for the CDR3: TGTGCCAGCACCCGCGGCAGGGCACCCGCTAACTATGGCTACACCTTC.

The gene calls are TRBV10-3 and TRBJ1-2, with D perhaps TRBD1 (6 bases). V was clipped by 6 bases and J by 6 bases, with 14 bases between them. The CDR3 is 13 amino acids. Germline V gene sequence: CDR1 ENHRY, CDR2 SYGVKD. CDR3: CAIRSQGWDGYTF. CDR3 nucleotide sequence: TGTGCCATCAGGTCGCAGGGGTGGGATGGCTACACCTTC.

V is TRBV7-8 and J is TRBJ2-2; D unresolved. The CDR3 spans 11 residues. V lost 1 base, J lost 8 bases, and 2 bases lay in between. Germline CDR1 reads SGHVS; CDR2 reads FQNEAQ. The CDR3 coding sequence is TGTGCCAGCAGCTTAGAGGGGGAGCTGTTTTTT. Translating gives CASSLEGELFF.

On this clone itself: Within the sample, other DNA sequences also encode this same CDR3. The chain combines TRBV2 with TRBJ1-5; 7 nucleotides align to TRBD1. The ends lost 4 bases at V and 1 base at J; junction bases unmatched: 1. This CDR3 comprises 14 residues. In germline, CDR1 is SNHLY, CDR2 FYNNEI. CDR3 protein: CASSGQGSNQPQHF. CDR3 DNA sequence: TGTGCCAGCAGTGGACAGGGAAGCAATCAGCCCCAGCATTTT.

The chain joins TRBV2 to TRBJ1-1; no reliable D call. The CDR3 length is 13 residues. Germline V lookup: CDR1 SNHLY, CDR2 FYNNEI. Trimming took off 7 bases at V and 10 bases at J, with 19 bases between the two ends. The CDR3: CASTVSRSYVAFF. The CDR3 DNA sequence: TGTGCCAGCACTGTCTCGCGCAGTTACGTAGCTTTCTTT.

The gene calls are TRBV5-5 and TRBJ2-7; weak D call: TRBD1 (5 bases). Trimming removed 4 bases from V and 5 bases from J, with 16 bases in between. The CDR3 sequence is 14 residues long. CDR1 and CDR2 (germline): SGHKS, YYEKEE (reference sequence). The CDR3 sequence: CASSPTVARNEQYF. The CDR3 nucleotides read TGTGCCAGCAGCCCGACAGTGGCAAGGAACGAGCAGTACTTC. Combining the CDR3 with reference TRBV5-5 and TRBJ2-7 gives the whole variable domain DAGVTQSPTHLIKTRGQQVTLRCSPISGHKSVSWYQQVLGQGPQFIFQYYEKEERGRGNFPDRFSARQFPNYSSELNVNALLLGDSALYLCASSPTVARNEQYFGPGTRLTVT.

This clone is a singleton in its sample. This rearrangement joins TRBV10-3 to TRBJ2-3; no reliable D call. The V and J ends lost 7 bases and 1 base respectively, with 18 bases between them. The CDR3 length is 16 residues. Germline loops: CDR1 ENHRY, CDR2 SYGVKD. The CDR3 DNA reads TGTGCCATCACCTCGGACGAAAACCTTGGCACAGATACGCAGTATTTT. It encodes CAITSDENLGTDTQYF.

This clone came up once. Different DNA sequences within this sample yield the same CDR3. CDR3 sequence (DNA): TGTGCCAGCAGTTTATTGGGACAGGGGGCCTCTTACGAGCAGTACTTC. It yields the protein CASSLLGQGASYEQYF. The chain employs TRBV27 and TRBJ2-7; 12 positions match TRBD1. Germline lookup yields CDR1 MNHEY and CDR2 SMNVEV (reference sequence). The J segment lost 4 bases and the V segment lost 1 base, leaving 5 bases of the junction unmatched. The CDR3 is 16 amino acids.

V usage is TRBV30 and J usage is TRBJ1-6; no clear D gene. The CDR3 runs to 15 residues. CDR1 GTSNPN and CDR2 SVGIG come from the germline V gene (reference sequence). V dropped 2 bases and J dropped 9 bases, with 17 bases sitting between them. This CDR3 is CAWSSLSVITSPLHF. The CDR3 DNA reads TGTGCCTGGAGTTCTCTGTCAGTCATTACTTCACCCCTCCACTTT.

The chain joins TRBV4-1 to TRBJ2-7; 10 nucleotides match TRBD1. V gave up 0 bases and J gave up 4 bases; unmatched junction bases: 12. The length of the CDR3 is 18 residues. CDR1 and CDR2 (germline): MGHRA, YSYEKL. CDR3 loop: CASSQDFGTGVRVYEQYF. The CDR3 nucleotides read TGCGCCAGCAGCCAAGACTTCGGGACAGGGGTGAGGGTGTACGAGCAGTACTTC.

The count of this clone is one. CDR3: CASSLVVAGPRNEQFF. DNA of the CDR3: TGTGCCAGCAGCTTAGTGGTTGCGGGGCCCCGCAATGAGCAGTTCTTC. The rearrangement uses TRBV7-6 and TRBJ2-1; a possible D gene is TRBD2 (6 bases). Trimming shortened V by 1 base and J by 6 bases, and 16 bases separated the two germline ends. The CDR3 totals 16 residues. CDR1 and CDR2 (germline): SGHVS, FNYEAQ.

The chain has TRBV6-6 and TRBJ1-4, with TRBD1 as a possible D gene (6 bases). The germline V gene encodes CDR1 MNHNY and CDR2 SVGAGI (reference sequence). Trimming left V 6 bases short and J 7 bases short, with 18 bases between. The CDR3 is 15 residues long. The CDR3 reads CASRTEGGRAEKLFF. The CDR3 coding sequence is TGTGCCAGCAGAACCGAGGGGGGGCGCGCTGAAAAACTGTTTTTT.

The chain uses TRBV5-3 and TRBJ2-7, with no clear D. TRBV5-3 is an ORF for which the function is uncertain. Trimming took 0 bases from V and 3 from J, leaving 10 bases between them. The CDR3 has 14 amino acids. CDR3 protein: CARSLAGKLYEQYF. CDR3 DNA: TGTGCCAGAAGCTTGGCTGGGAAACTCTACGAGCAGTACTTC.

The V call is TRBV27, the J call TRBJ1-6; D is undetermined. The V end lost 2 bases, the J end lost 9 bases, and 11 bases lay between the germline ends. CDR3 size: 14 residues. In germline, CDR1 is MNHEY, CDR2 SMNVEV (reference sequence). As DNA, the CDR3 is TGTGCCAGCAGTTTAGATGTGGGGTTTTCACCCCTCCACTTT. This codes for CASSLDVGFSPLHF.

The chain is built from TRBV4-1 and TRBJ2-5, with 10 bases aligning to TRBD2. J lost 4 bases, V lost 8 bases, and 13 bases had no gene match. The CDR3 loop spans 16 amino acids. Germline values: CDR1 MGHRA, CDR2 YSYEKL. The CDR3 region has the DNA TGCGCCAGCCCCCCCCTAGCGGGAGTAGTAGGAGAGACCCAGTACTTC. It translates to CASPPLAGVVGETQYF.

The chain couples TRBV7-9 to TRBJ2-5; a possible D gene is TRBD2 (5 bases). The CDR3 length is 13 residues. Trimming shortened V by 7 bases and J by 1 base, and 10 bases separated the two germline ends. Germline V gene data show CDR1 as SEHNR and CDR2 as FQNEAQ (reference sequence). The CDR3: CASTPRVQETQYF. The CDR3 DNA reads as TGTGCCAGCACGCCGAGGGTCCAAGAGACCCAGTACTTC.

The chain uses TRBV19 and TRBJ1-4, with TRBD1 matching 10 bases. Germline CDR1 and CDR2: LNHDA and SQIVND (reference sequence). This CDR3 is built from 15 residues. J gave up 7 bases and V 4 bases, and 6 bases lay outside the gene matches. The CDR3 DNA reads as TGTGCCAGTAGTACTCGACAGGGGGCTGTTGAAAAACTGTTTTTT. Its protein product is CASSTRQGAVEKLFF.

The V and J genes are TRBV19 and TRBJ2-3; 7 bases are a match to TRBD2. CDR1 LNHDA and CDR2 SQIVND come from the germline V gene (reference sequence). The CDR3 consists of 17 residues. V dropped 5 bases and J dropped 0; count of bases not matched to a gene: 11. CDR3 region: CASSSYLAETSTDTQYF. The CDR3 DNA follows: TGTGCCAGTAGTTCTTATCTAGCGGAGACTAGCACAGATACGCAGTATTTT.

The chain links TRBV5-4 to TRBJ1-4; D possibly corresponds to TRBD1 (5 bases). The CDR3 sequence is 14 residues long. Looked up from germline, CDR1 is SGHNT and CDR2 is YYREEE (reference sequence). The germline V and J ends were trimmed by 0 bases and 4 bases, with 7 bases remaining between them. CDR3 in amino acids: CASSLDRNNEKLFF. DNA for the CDR3: TGTGCCAGCAGCTTGGACAGGAATAATGAAAAACTGTTTTTT.

The V gene is TRBV6-1, the J gene TRBJ2-1, with 10 bases identical to TRBD2. Germline CDR1 is MNHNS and CDR2 is SASEGT. Trimming removed 2 bases from V and 9 bases from J; junction bases left unmatched: 13. The CDR3 is 17 amino acids. CDR3 amino acids: CASSELPQTSGSGEQFF. DNA of the CDR3: TGTGCCAGCAGTGAATTGCCCCAGACTAGCGGGTCGGGTGAGCAGTTCTTC.

The genes are TRBV10-2 and TRBJ2-5, with a weak D call TRBD2 (6 bases). V lost 7 bases to trimming and J lost 4 bases, with 16 bases between them. Germline CDR1 reads WSHSY; CDR2 reads SAAADI. CDR3 length: 14 residues. Written as DNA, the CDR3 is TGCGCCAGCACTCGACTAGAAGAGGGAGAGACCCAGTACTTC. This gives the protein CASTRLEEGETQYF.

The chain links TRBV30 to TRBJ2-2; maybe TRBD1 (6 bases). Germline V gene lookup returns CDR1 GTSNPN and CDR2 SVGIG (reference sequence). Trimming left V 7 bases short and J 4 bases short, with 16 bases between. This CDR3 contains 14 residues. DNA of the CDR3: TGTGCCTCTGCCTCACGACAGGTCACCGGGGAGCTGTTTTTT. It specifies CASASRQVTGELFF.